This T cell receptor (beta chain) was captured by sequencing in a study of CXCR3-negative and CXCR3-positive naive CD8 T cells. On the study more broadly: Each library held about 1.5 +/- 0.3 million TRB reads, 130 million to 150 million in total. General observations from the study: TRB CDR3s were more hydrophobic in CXCR3-positive than in CXCR3-negative naive cells. Memory cells showed distinct TRBV-TRBJ patterns, while the two naive subsets matched. Memory CD8+ cells showed much lower diversity, while both naive subsets were comparably high.

Triplicates of 300,000 cells were sorted from each CD8+ T cell subset. Germline CDR1 is SGHVS and CDR2 is FQNEAQ. This CDR3 region has 13 residues. UMI labels and 5' RACE were used to prepare the TRB cDNA libraries. Each CDR3 protein gets one entry in TCRdb, which reprocessed the 5' RACE reads and gives no DNA. Its listing shows tens of thousands of distinct CDR3 sequences. Note on this clonotype: The antigen is unknown.

The sequencing input was naive CXCR3+ CD8+ T cells from blood. The sample's subset: CD45RO-CCR7+CD27+CD95- naive CD8+ T cells expressing CXCR3 (TNR3+). The rearrangement uses TRBV7-8 and TRBJ1-2; lacking DNA, the TRBD1 call made by TCRdb goes unchecked. The TCR was taken from a human donor in good health. Some clones in this sample may be carry-over from other donors' samples. The CDR3 sequence is CATLNPGRGGYTF.